The rows below give T cell receptor beta chains drawn from one sample of a study of blood T cell repertoires in COVID-19. The protocol was immunoSEQ multiplex PCR, while the TCRdb copy is restricted to in-frame clones and leaves out a portion. The sample yields around 260,000 clones, approximately 91% seen once. Sequenced sample: peripheral blood. These receptors were collected from a woman in her thirties with COVID-19, enrolled during active disease. Both conserved end residues are trimmed from each CDR3. The D gene is left open where the match is weak.

TRBV11-2,.,ASKRGGIDGELF
TRBV19,.,ASSIGTANTEAF
TRBV6-5,.,ASSYRRAGEDEQY
TRBV6-6,.,ASSLERIMRAEAF
TRBV2,TRBD2,ASITQAGVGNEQF
TRBV9,TRBD2,ASSVGRASGFPFDTGELF
TRBV6-1,TRBD2,ASSVPTSGRFNEQF
TRBV3-1/TRBV3-2,.,ASSPQTGSSGNTIY
TRBV28,.,ASSPQGFSGGKNIQY
TRBV30,.,AWSNHGGNTEAF
TRBV12-3/TRBV12-4,.,ADRNTEAF
TRBV24-1,.,ATSAGTSNTGELF
TRBV5-4,TRBD1,ASSLEGAMGPNEQF
TRBV6-5,.,ASSFGDYGYT
TRBV3-1/TRBV3-2,.,ASSLGRAGTGELF
TRBV2,TRBD1,ASGTGNQPQH
TRBV10-3,TRBD1,ASRALGQGSTEAF
TRBV6-5,TRBD1,ASSSDRAGGGYT
TRBV5-1,TRBD2,ASSLALTSGRYNEQF
TRBV19,.,ASSIGVGEAF
TRBV6-2/TRBV6-3,.,ASSYSEEGKGEQF
TRBV30,.,AWQIGQSEKLF
TRBV5-1,TRBD2,ASSSAGTSGTTSTDTQY
TRBV5-1,.,ASSLAESGLGEQY
TRBV15,TRBD2,ATSAVLAGGGYEQY
TRBV21-1,.,ASSKGGTGDNEQF
TRBV13,.,ATSLTGPNTEAF
TRBV27,TRBD2,ASSLLLAGGPKEQF
TRBV15,TRBD1,ATSRDRTGENEKLF
TRBV14,TRBD2,ASSQASGLAGAEQY
TRBV19,TRBD2,ASSIGGLAGYNEQF
TRBV10-3,.,AIKAQGRDTEAF
TRBV11-2,.,ASSLVRGSRELF
TRBV3-1/TRBV3-2,.,ASSQGSHPGELF
TRBV28,.,ASSLPGGRVYGYT
TRBV9,TRBD2,ASSLGLAGGQETQY
TRBV5-1,.,ASSLEEAF
TRBV9,.,ASSVGGTEAF
TRBV6-5,.,ASRVGQRNTEAF
TRBV12-3/TRBV12-4,TRBD1,ASSFDRGHEQY
TRBV3-1/TRBV3-2,.,ASSQWSSETQY
TRBV18,TRBD1,ASSPTGQGGSGYT
TRBV5-1,TRBD2,ASSLALAGGLVDTQY
TRBV5-4,.,ASSLEWGGEAF
TRBV5-6,.,ASSSDRWDTIY
TRBV27,TRBD1,ASSYQGAGEQY
TRBV18,TRBD1,ASSPGTAFYEQY
TRBV30,.,AWGRGGNTEAF
TRBV27,.,ATRRRTDYEQY
TRBV9,.,ASRDTSNYGYT
TRBV10-3,TRBD2,ATGLAGGQAGELF
TRBV10-2,TRBD1,ASNPGTGAYEQY
TRBV11-2,.,ASTTGLNTEAF
TRBV18,.,ASSPAFSGANVLT
TRBV11-2,.,ASSTQETQY
TRBV27,TRBD1,ASSSLRGNSYNEQF
TRBV28,TRBD1,ASTPGTGVYEQY
TRBV18,TRBD1,ANSRGTGVTEAF
TRBV10-3,TRBD1,AISDPDRGQYGYT
TRBV5-1,.,ASSLGQVSSYEQY